This is a list of T cell receptor beta chains from one sample in a study of technical replicates of blood from a few donors. The repertoire was sequenced with immunoSEQ multiplex PCR; TCRdb's copy has only in-frame clones and lacks some. The data show about 61,000 clones, roughly 97% seen once. Specimen: T cells isolated from PBMCs. The source is a human donor in good health. Both conserved end residues are part of each CDR3. The D gene is left open where the match is weak. The listing skips clone size in some rows; elsewhere it reads once, few, many or a size class.

d_call,clone_size,v_call,j_call,cdr3_nt,cdr3_aa
NA,NA,TRBV15,TRBJ1-5,TGTGCCACCAACGACCGGGGAACGGGTCAGCCCCAGCATTTT,CATNDRGTGQPQHF
NA,NA,TRBV30,TRBJ1-1,TGTGCCTGGAGCCTAATGTACGGTGGGAACACTGAAGCTTTCTTT,CAWSLMYGGNTEAFF
TRBD1,NA,TRBV7-9,TRBJ1-2,TGTGCCAGCAGCCGGGGACAGGGTCCCTATGGCTACACCTTC,CASSRGQGPYGYTF
NA,NA,TRBV6-1,TRBJ1-4,TGTGCCAGCAGGGACAGAAGGGAAAAACTGTTTTTT,CASRDRREKLFF
NA,NA,TRBV5-6,TRBJ2-7,TGTGCCAGCAGCTTGGGTAGTAGCTACGAGCAGTACTTC,CASSLGSSYEQYF
TRBD2,NA,TRBV4-1,TRBJ2-1,TGCGCCAGCAGCTCTTTGTACCCCCCGGGAGGGGTGAACAATGAGCAGTTCTTC,CASSSLYPPGGVNNEQFF
NA,NA,TRBV28,TRBJ1-1,TGTGCCAGCAACCTTCCGACAGACTACACTGAAGCTTTCTTT,CASNLPTDYTEAFF
TRBD2,NA,TRBV4-1,TRBJ2-1,TGCGCCAGCAGCCCGGGACTAGCGGGAAATGAGCAGTTCTTC,CASSPGLAGNEQFF
NA,once,TRBV28,TRBJ1-2,TGTGCCAGCAGCCCGGACAGAGCCTATGGCTACACCTTC,CASSPDRAYGYTF
TRBD2,NA,TRBV4-2,TRBJ2-7,TGTGCCAGCAGCCAAGGCGTAGCGGGAGCCTACGAGCAGTACTTC,CASSQGVAGAYEQYF
TRBD2,NA,TRBV28,TRBJ2-7,TGTGCCAGCAGTTTACCAAGGACTAGCGGTTACGAGCAGTACTTC,CASSLPRTSGYEQYF
NA,NA,TRBV29-1,TRBJ1-1,TGCAGCGTTAATAATCTGGGGGGGTTTAAGAAGAACACTGAAGCTTTCTTT,CSVNNLGGFKKNTEAFF
TRBD2,few,TRBV7-2,TRBJ2-1,TGTGCCAGCAGCTTAGCCCCTGTAGCGGGAGGGCGCTGGGTCAACTACAATGAGCAGTTCTTC,CASSLAPVAGGRWVNYNEQFF
NA,NA,TRBV11-2,TRBJ1-2,TGTGCCAGCAGCTTAGTCCAGAATAACTATGGCTACACCTTC,CASSLVQNNYGYTF
TRBD1,NA,TRBV15,TRBJ1-5,TGTGCCACCAGCAGACGACAGGGGAATCAGCCCCAGCATTTT,CATSRRQGNQPQHF
NA,NA,TRBV19,TRBJ2-7,TGTGCCAGTAGTATGGGGGGAGGCGAGCAGTACTTC,CASSMGGGEQYF
NA,NA,TRBV6-1,TRBJ2-1,TGTGCCAGCAGTGAAATTATCTGGCAGTTCTTC,CASSEIIWQFF
TRBD2,NA,TRBV30,TRBJ2-3,TGTGCCTGGAGCGGGGGGGCCGCGGCAGATACGCAGTATTTT,CAWSGGAAADTQYF
TRBD2,NA,TRBV7-9,TRBJ2-7,TGTGCCAGCAGCCGAGGACTAGACGAGCAGTACTTC,CASSRGLDEQYF
NA,NA,TRBV5-1,TRBJ2-7,TGCGCCAGCAGCTTGGTAGGCGGGAAGAGCTCCTACGAGCAGTACTTC,CASSLVGGKSSYEQYF
NA,NA,TRBV6-1,TRBJ2-3,TGTGCCAGCAGTCGGACTCAAAGCACAGATACGCAGTATTTT,CASSRTQSTDTQYF
NA,NA,TRBV28,TRBJ1-4,TGTGCCAGCAGAGCCGGTGACAGCTTTAATGAAAAACTGTTTTTT,CASRAGDSFNEKLFF
NA,NA,TRBV7-8,TRBJ1-5,TGTGCCAGCAGCTTAGAGCCTGATCAGCCCCAGCATTTT,CASSLEPDQPQHF
NA,NA,TRBV5-6,TRBJ2-1,TGTGCCAGCAGCCATGAGACAGTCGAGCAGTTCTTC,CASSHETVEQFF
NA,NA,TRBV28,TRBJ1-2,TGTGCCAGCCAAGGGGTAAACTATGGCTACACCTTC,CASQGVNYGYTF
TRBD1,NA,TRBV5-1,TRBJ2-7,TGCGCCAGCAGCATAGGACAGGTGGGATACGAGCAGTACTTC,CASSIGQVGYEQYF
NA,NA,TRBV6-5,TRBJ2-7,TGTGCCAGCAGTTACTCAAGCGCTTTTGACTACGAGCAGTACTTC,CASSYSSAFDYEQYF
TRBD2,NA,TRBV9,TRBJ2-3,TGTGCCAGCAGCCGCCGGGAGCGGGGGGGCACAGATACGCAGTATTTT,CASSRRERGGTDTQYF
NA,NA,TRBV7-9,TRBJ1-1,TGTGCCAGCAGCTTATCTAACACTGAAGCTTTCTTT,CASSLSNTEAFF
TRBD1,NA,TRBV25-1,TRBJ1-1,TGTGCCAGCCCACGGGACAGAGGGATCTGGAACACTGAAGCTTTCTTT,CASPRDRGIWNTEAFF
TRBD1,NA,TRBV6-5,TRBJ1-2,TGTGCCAGCAGCGAATACACCGACAGGGTGTATGGCTACACCTTC,CASSEYTDRVYGYTF
TRBD1,NA,TRBV10-2,TRBJ2-7,TGCGCCAGCAGTGAGTCGACGGGGTTACAGGGGGGATTGCTCGGCGAGCAGTACTTC,CASSESTGLQGGLLGEQYF
TRBD1,NA,TRBV12-5,TRBJ1-1,TGTGCTAGTGGTTTGAAGAGAACCGGGACAGGGGGCTTGACTGAAGCTTTCTTT,CASGLKRTGTGGLTEAFF
NA,NA,TRBV7-9,TRBJ2-5,TGTGCCAGCAAGGAGTTACGGGAGACCCAGTACTTC,CASKELRETQYF
NA,NA,TRBV7-8,TRBJ2-7,TGTGCCAGCACCGCACTCAGGAACTCCTACGAGCAGTACTTC,CASTALRNSYEQYF